The clone carrying this T cell receptor (beta chain) was recorded at least ten times. The CDR3 is 14 amino acids. Trimming left V 2 bases short and J 4 bases short, with 11 bases between. These data originate in a study of T cell repertoires in cytomegalovirus infection. TCRdb reprocessed the reads via MiXCR and lists one record per CDR3 protein. The sample has about 180,000 distinct CDR3 sequences; about an eighth are singletons. The source material was PBMCs. The source is a human donor in good health (CMV status not recorded). Some clones in this sample may be carry-over from other donors' samples. The chain carries TRBV12-3 or TRBV12-4 and TRBJ2-5; D is uncertain. CDR3 amino acids: CASSLTSPLETQYF. CDR3 sequence (DNA): TGTGCCAGCAGTTTAACGTCTCCCCTAGAGACCCAGTACTTC.